This note documents a single T cell receptor (beta chain) sequence. Its antigen is not identified. These data belong to a study of post-analysis software for immune sequencing data. Notes on the study in general: There were about 5 TRBV segments more frequent in patients than controls, and TRBV5-6, TRBV5-1 and TRBV20-1 were among them. In multiple sclerosis, normalized Chao1 diversity was significantly below that of controls.

cDNA libraries for TCR beta contained unique molecular identifiers. Approximately 500,000 cDNA molecules were obtained from approximately 0.91 to 9.4 million T cells. TCRdb used MiXCR to reprocess the PCR reads, holding one entry per CDR3 protein. The sample carries 450,000 or so distinct CDR3 sequences, around 40% recorded once. The CDR3 is 16 amino acids. V gave up 7 bases and J gave up 0 bases, with 20 bases separating them. Germline CDR1 SQVTM, CDR2 ANQGSEA. This sequence was found in a girl aged 10 to 17 with multiple sclerosis. Sequenced material: blood. V is TRBV29-1 and J is TRBJ2-3; TRBD1 or TRBD2 may be the D gene (5 bases each). DNA of the CDR3: TGCAGCGCTCCGGGGACCTCGCGAGCTAGCACAGATACGCAGTATTTT. Translating gives CSAPGTSRASTDTQYF.